The next 15 T cell receptor beta chains were all read from a single sample in a study of cytomegalovirus exposure and HLA in healthy donors. PCR employed 60 Vbeta and 13 Jbeta primers. Using immunoSEQ multiplex PCR, the repertoire was profiled, and TCRdb retains in-frame clones only, with some absent. The sample includes about 97,000 clones, around a tenth seen only once; the top ten take 5.1%. Material for sequencing was PBMCs. The receptors originated from a middle-aged man in good health and CMV-seropositive.

This clone turned up a few times. The sample holds other DNA sequences that translate to the same CDR3. The CDR3 DNA follows: TGTGCCAGCAGCTTAACGGGAGGCGGCACCGGGGAGCTGTTTTTT. Translating gives CASSLTGGGTGELFF. The gene calls are TRBV7-3 and TRBJ2-2; perhaps TRBD2 as D (6 bases). The V and J ends lost 0 bases and 4 bases respectively, with 9 bases between them. The CDR3 has 15 amino acids. Germline lookup yields CDR1 SGHTA and CDR2 FQGTGA.

This CDR3 reads CSVGGLEQYF. Here the CDR3 DNA reads TGCAGCGTTGGGGGGCTCGAGCAGTACTTC. The chain recombines TRBV29-1 with TRBJ2-7, with D maybe TRBD1 (6 bases). CDR3 length equals 10 residues. Germline V CDR1 and CDR2: SQVTM, ANQGSEA. V shed 4 bases and J shed 6 bases, with 7 bases lying between them.

This clone was counted only a few times. This sequence joins TRBV6-4 and TRBJ2-2; unclear D gene. Per the germline V gene, CDR1 is MRHNA and CDR2 is SNTAGT. The CDR3 loop spans 14 amino acids. Trimming cost V 6 bases and J 2 bases, with 10 bases left between them. DNA of the CDR3: TGTGCCAGCAGAAGTGGCCCCAACACCGGGGAGCTGTTTTTT. Amino acids: CASRSGPNTGELFF.

The V and J genes are TRBV5-6 and TRBJ2-7; unclear D gene. This CDR3 spans 11 amino acids. CDR1 is SGHDT, CDR2 YYEEEE, per germline. The ends were cut back, 1 base at V and 10 bases at J, with 9 bases in the middle. This chain's CDR3 is CASSLTTDQYF. Written as DNA, the CDR3 is TGTGCCAGCAGCTTGACAACAGACCAGTACTTC.

This chain joins TRBV2 and TRBJ2-2; D may be TRBD2 (6 bases). The CDR3 sequence is 13 residues long. The germline CDR1 and CDR2 sequences are SNHLY and FYNNEI. Trimming left V 8 bases short and J 5 bases short, with 12 bases between. The CDR3 DNA sequence: TGTGCCAGCGCCCGGGGAGGAACCGGGGAGCTGTTTTTT. Translated, it gives CASARGGTGELFF.

This rearrangement joins TRBV5-8 to TRBJ1-2, with 7 nucleotides matching TRBD1. The CDR3 runs 14 residues. CDR1 and CDR2 from the germline V gene are SGHTS and YDEGEE. V shed 0 bases, J shed 4 bases, and the junction held 3 bases outside the gene matches. The CDR3 DNA is TGTGCCAGCAGCTTGGGGAGGACAGGCTATGGCTACACCTTC. This sequence encodes CASSLGRTGYGYTF.

J is TRBJ2-7 and V is TRBV28; TRBD2 matches 13 bases. The ends lost 2 bases at V and 6 bases at J; junction bases unmatched: 4. Germline values: CDR1 MDHEN, CDR2 SYDVKM. The CDR3 sequence is 15 residues long. This CDR3 is CASSLHGLAGVEQYF. The CDR3 region has the DNA TGTGCCAGCAGTTTACATGGACTAGCGGGAGTCGAGCAGTACTTC. Supplemented by reference TRBV28 and TRBJ2-7, the full variable domain reads DVKVTQSSRYLVKRTGEKVFLECVQDMDHENMFWYRQDPGLGLRLIYFSYDVKMKEKGDIPEGYSVSREKKERFSLILESASTNQTSMYLCASSLHGLAGVEQYFGPGTRLTVT.

This clone was recorded a few times. This chain links TRBV23-1 with TRBJ2-3, with TRBD2 identical over 8 bases. TRBV23-1 is sorted into the ORF group, with uncertain function. CDR3 length: 16 amino acids. The J segment lost 5 bases and the V segment lost 0 bases, leaving 7 bases of the junction unmatched. The CDR3 sequence is CASSQSRGGLLDTQYF. The CDR3 DNA is TGCGCCAGCAGTCAATCCCGCGGGGGGTTATTAGATACGCAGTATTTT.

This clone came up a few times. The chain employs TRBV7-2 and TRBJ2-2; 7 nucleotides agree with TRBD1. V was pared by 5 bases and J by 9 bases, with 12 bases of the junction left unmatched. The CDR3 contains 15 residues. Germline CDR1 SGHTA, CDR2 FQGNSA. The CDR3 sequence is CASSPPTGKFRELFF. The CDR3, as DNA: TGTGCCAGCAGCCCCCCGACAGGGAAGTTCCGGGAGCTGTTTTTT.

The CDR3 DNA follows: TGTGCCAGTAATCGAGTAGGCACAGATACGCAGTATTTT. Protein sequence: CASNRVGTDTQYF. The chain carries TRBV19 and TRBJ2-3; the D is unclear. The CDR3 is 13 amino acids. CDR1 and CDR2 from the germline V gene are LNHDA and SQIVND (reference sequence). Trimming left V 7 bases short and J 1 base short, with 9 bases between.

CDR3 loop: CASSPPNRGSGTEAFF. The DNA of the CDR3 is TGTGCCAGCTCACCACCGAACCGGGGTTCTGGCACTGAAGCTTTCTTT. The gene calls are TRBV18 and TRBJ1-1; D gene unclear. The germline V and J ends were trimmed by 0 bases and 4 bases, with 15 bases remaining between them. CDR1 and CDR2 from the germline V gene are KGHSH and LQKENI. This CDR3 comprises 16 residues.

Only a few counts were recorded for this clone. This CDR3 reads CASSISGFGELFF. The CDR3 DNA reads as TGTGCCAGTAGTATTTCGGGGTTCGGGGAGCTGTTTTTT. V is TRBV19 and J is TRBJ2-2; a weak D match, TRBD2 (5 bases). This CDR3 has 13 amino acids. Trimming removed 3 bases at V and 7 bases at J, with 9 bases between. Germline CDR1 and CDR2: LNHDA and SQIVND (reference sequence).

This clone was seen a handful of times. This chain uses TRBV2 with TRBJ2-3; TRBD2 matches at 7 bases. Per the germline V gene, CDR1 is SNHLY and CDR2 is FYNNEI. V gave up 4 bases and J gave up 0 bases; unmatched junction bases: 13. This CDR3 is built from 18 residues. The CDR3 nucleotides read TGTGCCAGCAGTGTCCTCCCTTTGACTAGCACTAGCACAGATACGCAGTATTTT. Amino acids: CASSVLPLTSTSTDTQYF.

This chain uses TRBV30 with TRBJ1-5, with TRBD1 as a possible D gene (6 bases). CDR3 length equals 13 residues. Trimming left V 4 bases short and J 4 bases short, with 11 bases between. Germline V lookup: CDR1 GTSNPN, CDR2 SVGIG (reference sequence). The CDR3 DNA reads as TGTGCCTGGAACAGGGAGTCGAATCAGCCCCAGCATTTT. It yields the protein CAWNRESNQPQHF. The whole variable domain, filled in from reference TRBV30 and TRBJ1-5, reads SQTIHQWPATLVQPVGSPLSLECTVEGTSNPNLYWYRQAAGRGLQLLFYSVGIGQISSEVPQNLSASRPQDRQFILSSKKLLLSDSGFYLCAWNRESNQPQHFGDGTRLSIL.

The chain is built from TRBV5-1 and TRBJ2-5; 7 bases map to TRBD1. Germline CDR1 reads SGHRS; CDR2 reads YFSETQ. The CDR3 spans 15 residues. With 0 bases clipped from V and 1 base from J, the junction kept 3 bases outside the gene matches. The CDR3 nucleotides read TGCGCCAGCAGCTTGGGGGGACAGCCCCAAGAGACCCAGTACTTC. As protein: CASSLGGQPQETQYF.